Presented here are 24 T cell receptor beta chains from one specimen sequenced in a study of blood T cell repertoires in COVID-19. Sequencing was performed with immunoSEQ multiplex PCR; in TCRdb, only in-frame clones are kept and a portion is missing. The data show hundreds of thousands of clones, with 88% seen just once and around 1% held by the top ten. Sequenced input: PBMCs or T cells enriched from blood (not recorded which). The receptor set was obtained from a woman aged 30 to 39 who had recovered from COVID-19.

This chain uses TRBV2 with TRBJ2-7; D might be TRBD2 (6 bases). Deletions cut 6 bases from V and 6 bases from J, with 18 bases between. The CDR3 covers 14 residues. CDR1 is SNHLY and CDR2 is FYNNEI in the germline V gene. The CDR3 spells CASRVGTPLVEQYF. In nucleotides, the CDR3 is TGTGCCAGCAGAGTCGGGACTCCCCTGGTCGAGCAGTACTTC.

The V and J genes are TRBV28 and TRBJ2-3, with 10 bases identical to TRBD2. Germline CDR1 MDHEN, CDR2 SYDVKM. V dropped 6 bases and J dropped 1; count of bases not matched to a gene: 4. CDR3 length: 15 amino acids. CDR3 region: CASRYSGGRTDTQYF. The CDR3 DNA sequence: TGTGCCAGCAGGTATAGCGGGGGGCGCACAGATACGCAGTATTTT.

The gene calls are TRBV11-2 and TRBJ2-7; 8 positions match TRBD1. V was pared by 5 bases and J by 3 bases, with 9 bases of the junction left unmatched. In germline, CDR1 is SGHAT, CDR2 FQNNGV. This CDR3 has 15 amino acids. The CDR3 loop is CASSTKPGTGYEQYF. The CDR3 nucleotides are TGTGCCAGCAGCACCAAACCCGGGACAGGCTACGAGCAGTACTTC.

The J gene is TRBJ2-6, the V gene TRBV11-3; possibly TRBD2 for D (5 bases). The CDR3 is made up of 17 amino acids. With 2 bases removed from V and 2 bases from J, the gap between germline ends came to 13 bases. Germline V gives CDR1 SGHNT, CDR2 YENEEA. The CDR3 is CASSLLGSGTGANVLTF. The DNA for the CDR3 is TGTGCCAGCAGCTTATTAGGGAGTGGGACTGGGGCCAACGTCCTGACTTTC.

This chain links TRBV6-2 or TRBV6-3 with TRBJ1-3; no definite D call. This CDR3 region has 14 residues. Germline CDR1 reads MNHEY; CDR2 reads SVGEGT. V lost 5 bases, J lost 4 bases, and 12 bases lay in between. CDR3 DNA: TGTGCCAGCAGTGCGACATACTCCGGAAACACCATATATTTT. It translates to CASSATYSGNTIYF.

This clone came up a few times. The chain uses TRBV5-1 and TRBJ2-7, with 7 nucleotides matching TRBD2. V lost 0 bases, J lost 3 bases, and 6 bases stayed unmatched. The CDR3 runs to 15 residues. Germline V gene data show CDR1 as SGHRS and CDR2 as YFSETQ. CDR3 bases: TGCGCCAGCAGCTTGGAAGCTAGCGGAGTCTACGAGCAGTACTTC. It specifies CASSLEASGVYEQYF.

V and J are TRBV6-2 or TRBV6-3 and TRBJ2-2, with 9 positions matching TRBD1. After removal of 5 bases from V and 7 bases from J, the junction contained 8 bases not matched to a gene. Germline CDR1 reads MNHEY; CDR2 reads SVGEGT. The CDR3 is made up of 15 amino acids. CDR3 nucleotide sequence: TGTGCCAGCAGTCCCGGGACAGGGTGGTTCGGGGAGCTGTTTTTT. As protein: CASSPGTGWFGELFF.

The V gene is TRBV6-5, the J gene TRBJ2-2; 8 bases map to TRBD2. The CDR3 sequence is 16 residues long. Trimming took 0 bases from V and 4 from J; bases not matched to a gene: 4. CDR1 and CDR2 (germline): MNHEY, SVGAGI. The CDR3 region has the DNA TGTGCCAGCAGTTACTCGTATACTAGCGGCACCGGGGAGCTGTTTTTT. It is translated as CASSYSYTSGTGELFF.

The rearrangement links TRBV27 to TRBJ1-5; TRBD1 matches at 7 bases. This CDR3 comprises 11 residues. Germline V gene sequence: CDR1 MNHEY, CDR2 SMNVEV (reference sequence). V lost 3 bases and J lost 16; bases outside the gene matches: 6. CDR3 amino acids: CASSFGTVEHF. The CDR3 DNA reads TGTGCCAGCAGTTTCGGGACAGTGGAACATTTT.

The chain employs TRBV24-1 and TRBJ1-1, with 7 bases aligning to TRBD1. The CDR3 extends over 14 amino acids. Germline values: CDR1 KGHDR, CDR2 SFDVKD. The junction had 4 bases not matched to a gene; V was cut back by 4 bases and J by 3 bases. CDR3 nucleotides: TGTGCCACCAGTGACCCACAGGGGCACACTGAAGCTTTCTTT. Amino acids: CATSDPQGHTEAFF.

The chain carries TRBV4-1 and TRBJ2-7; tentative D call: TRBD2 (6 bases). CDR3 length: 16 residues. V was clipped by 1 base and J by 2 bases, with 15 bases between them. From germline, CDR1 is MGHRA and CDR2 YSYEKL. The CDR3 coding sequence is TGCGCCAGCAGCCAAGGAGGGTCCTCGGGGGCCTACGAGCAGTACTTC. It translates to CASSQGGSSGAYEQYF.

The chain joins TRBV3-1 (or the pseudogene TRBV3-2) to TRBJ2-7, with TRBD2 as a possible D gene (5 bases). The CDR3 contains 16 residues. The V end was cut by 4 bases, the J end by 2 bases, with 18 bases between. Germline V lookup: CDR1 LGHDT, CDR2 YNNKEL (reference sequence). The CDR3 protein is CASSPNHGNQAYEQYF. The CDR3 DNA reads TGTGCCAGCAGCCCCAACCACGGGAACCAGGCCTACGAGCAGTACTTC.

The V and J genes are TRBV24-1 and TRBJ2-1, with TRBD2 as a possible D gene (5 bases). CDR3 length equals 14 residues. V lost 3 bases and J 8 bases, leaving 13 bases between the germline ends. Per the germline V gene, CDR1 is KGHDR and CDR2 is SFDVKD. The DNA for the CDR3 is TGTGCCACCAGTGATGCCCTAGCTGGTTATGAGCAGTTCTTC. Protein: CATSDALAGYEQFF.

This clone was counted only a few times. The chain uses TRBV6-5 and TRBJ2-5; possibly TRBD1 for D (5 bases). This CDR3 has 14 amino acids. Trimming took 10 bases from V and 2 from J, leaving 17 bases between them. The germline gives CDR1 MNHEY, CDR2 SVGAGI. The chain's CDR3 is CATTDTTDQETQYF. In DNA form, the CDR3 reads TGTGCCACGACAGATACGACCGATCAAGAGACCCAGTACTTC.

The gene calls are TRBV19 and TRBJ2-1; 7 positions match TRBD1. CDR1 is LNHDA and CDR2 is SQIVND in the germline V gene (reference sequence). The length of the CDR3 is 15 residues. With 3 bases clipped from V and 6 bases from J, the junction kept 8 bases outside the gene matches. CDR3 in DNA: TGTGCCAGTAGTATTCTGAAACAGGGGCCCAATGAGCAGTTCTTC. Protein product: CASSILKQGPNEQFF. The full variable domain, rest sourced from reference TRBV19 and TRBJ2-1, is DGGITQSPKYLFRKEGQNVTLSCEQNLNHDAMYWYRQDPGQGLRLIYYSQIVNDFQKGDIAEGYSVSREKKESFPLTVTSAQKNPTAFYLCASSILKQGPNEQFFGPGTRLTVL.

This clone has only a few counts. This rearrangement joins TRBV6-4 to TRBJ2-2, with 9 positions matching TRBD1. The CDR3 is 17 amino acids. Germline CDR1 MRHNA, CDR2 SNTAGT. Unmatched junction bases numbered 14, after V lost 10 bases and J lost 2 bases. The chain's CDR3 is CATLGVVDRGNTGELFF. The CDR3 DNA follows: TGTGCCACCCTCGGGGTTGTGGACAGGGGAAACACCGGGGAGCTGTTTTTT.

This chain uses TRBV25-1 with TRBJ1-1; D gene unclear. CDR1 is MGHDK and CDR2 is SYGVNS in the germline V gene. There are 13 residues in the CDR3. The ends were cut back, 4 bases at V and 2 bases at J, with 8 bases in the middle. The CDR3: CASSGGANTEAFF. In nucleotides, the CDR3 is TGTGCCAGCAGTGGCGGCGCTAACACTGAAGCTTTCTTT. Combining the CDR3 with reference TRBV25-1 and TRBJ1-1 gives the whole variable domain EADIYQTPRYLVIGTGKKITLECSQTMGHDKMYWYQQDPGMELHLIHYSYGVNSTEKGDLSSESTVSRIRTEHFPLTLESARPSHTSQYLCASSGGANTEAFFGQGTRLTVV.

The V gene is TRBV15, the J gene TRBJ2-7; no firm D call. The CDR3 has 14 residues. V was shortened by 0 bases and J by 4 bases, with 10 bases between the two germline ends. Germline V CDR1 and CDR2: LNHNV, YYDKDF (reference sequence). The CDR3 sequence: CATSRDGPPYEQYF. Here the CDR3 DNA reads TGTGCCACCAGCAGAGATGGGCCCCCTTACGAGCAGTACTTC. Looking up the rest from reference TRBV15 and TRBJ2-7 gives the full variable domain: DAMVIQNPRYQVTQFGKPVTLSCSQTLNHNVMYWYQQKSSQAPKLLFHYYDKDFNNEADTPDNFQSRRPNTSFCFLDIRSPGLGDTAMYLCATSRDGPPYEQYFGPGTRLTVT.

The J gene is TRBJ1-2, the V gene TRBV9; 9 nucleotides align to TRBD1. CDR3 length: 12 residues. Germline-derived CDR1 and CDR2 are SGDLS and YYNGEE. V lost 7 bases to trimming and J lost 4 bases; unmatched junction nucleotides: 2. CDR3 bases: TGTGCCAGCTGGGACAGGGTCTATGGCTACACCTTC. Protein product: CASWDRVYGYTF.

The chain recombines TRBV5-1 with TRBJ1-1; possibly TRBD1 for D (5 bases). Trimming removed 5 bases from V and 3 bases from J, with 14 bases in between. The CDR3 is 14 residues long. Germline V gene lookup returns CDR1 SGHRS and CDR2 YFSETQ. The CDR3 DNA reads as TGCGCCAGCAGATTATCGGGGGGACACACTGAAGCTTTCTTT. It yields the protein CASRLSGGHTEAFF.

The chain links TRBV9 to TRBJ1-2, with TRBD1 identical over 10 bases. Trimming at V came to 0 bases and at J to 5 bases, leaving 13 bases not matched to a gene. This CDR3 contains 18 residues. Looked up from germline, CDR1 is SGDLS and CDR2 is YYNGEE. In DNA form, the CDR3 reads TGTGCCAGCAGCGTAGTCCCCCTGGACAGGGGGTCCAAATATGGCTACACCTTC. Its translation: CASSVVPLDRGSKYGYTF.

In its sample, this clone was seen a few times. The gene calls are TRBV30 and TRBJ1-2, with 9 bases fitting TRBD1. Germline V gene sequence: CDR1 GTSNPN, CDR2 SVGIG (reference sequence). The CDR3 runs to 16 residues. The trim removed 4 bases at V and 8 bases at J, leaving 17 bases unmatched. The CDR3 region has the DNA TGTGCCTGGAATTCAGGAACAGGGGGCGCGGTTCTCGGCTACACCTTC. This translates into CAWNSGTGGAVLGYTF.

V usage is TRBV5-3 and J usage is TRBJ1-6; TRBD1 matches 8 bases. TRBV5-3 belongs to the ORF category, with a function that is uncertain. The V gene end was trimmed by 4 bases and the J gene end by 0 bases; junction bases not matched to a gene: 9. The CDR3 extends over 18 amino acids. The CDR3 nucleotides are TGTGCCAGAAGCCCGGGGCTGGGACAGGACTCCTATAATTCACCCCTCCACTTT. Residues: CARSPGLGQDSYNSPLHF.

This chain connects TRBV7-9 to TRBJ1-3; D might be TRBD1 (6 bases). V was cut by 0 bases and J by 7 bases, with 13 bases left in between. The germline V gene has CDR1 SEHNR and CDR2 FQNEAQ (reference sequence). The CDR3 runs to 15 residues. This CDR3 is CASSLAGTSGNTIYF. The DNA for the CDR3 is TGTGCCAGCAGCTTAGCCGGGACATCAGGGAACACCATATATTTT.